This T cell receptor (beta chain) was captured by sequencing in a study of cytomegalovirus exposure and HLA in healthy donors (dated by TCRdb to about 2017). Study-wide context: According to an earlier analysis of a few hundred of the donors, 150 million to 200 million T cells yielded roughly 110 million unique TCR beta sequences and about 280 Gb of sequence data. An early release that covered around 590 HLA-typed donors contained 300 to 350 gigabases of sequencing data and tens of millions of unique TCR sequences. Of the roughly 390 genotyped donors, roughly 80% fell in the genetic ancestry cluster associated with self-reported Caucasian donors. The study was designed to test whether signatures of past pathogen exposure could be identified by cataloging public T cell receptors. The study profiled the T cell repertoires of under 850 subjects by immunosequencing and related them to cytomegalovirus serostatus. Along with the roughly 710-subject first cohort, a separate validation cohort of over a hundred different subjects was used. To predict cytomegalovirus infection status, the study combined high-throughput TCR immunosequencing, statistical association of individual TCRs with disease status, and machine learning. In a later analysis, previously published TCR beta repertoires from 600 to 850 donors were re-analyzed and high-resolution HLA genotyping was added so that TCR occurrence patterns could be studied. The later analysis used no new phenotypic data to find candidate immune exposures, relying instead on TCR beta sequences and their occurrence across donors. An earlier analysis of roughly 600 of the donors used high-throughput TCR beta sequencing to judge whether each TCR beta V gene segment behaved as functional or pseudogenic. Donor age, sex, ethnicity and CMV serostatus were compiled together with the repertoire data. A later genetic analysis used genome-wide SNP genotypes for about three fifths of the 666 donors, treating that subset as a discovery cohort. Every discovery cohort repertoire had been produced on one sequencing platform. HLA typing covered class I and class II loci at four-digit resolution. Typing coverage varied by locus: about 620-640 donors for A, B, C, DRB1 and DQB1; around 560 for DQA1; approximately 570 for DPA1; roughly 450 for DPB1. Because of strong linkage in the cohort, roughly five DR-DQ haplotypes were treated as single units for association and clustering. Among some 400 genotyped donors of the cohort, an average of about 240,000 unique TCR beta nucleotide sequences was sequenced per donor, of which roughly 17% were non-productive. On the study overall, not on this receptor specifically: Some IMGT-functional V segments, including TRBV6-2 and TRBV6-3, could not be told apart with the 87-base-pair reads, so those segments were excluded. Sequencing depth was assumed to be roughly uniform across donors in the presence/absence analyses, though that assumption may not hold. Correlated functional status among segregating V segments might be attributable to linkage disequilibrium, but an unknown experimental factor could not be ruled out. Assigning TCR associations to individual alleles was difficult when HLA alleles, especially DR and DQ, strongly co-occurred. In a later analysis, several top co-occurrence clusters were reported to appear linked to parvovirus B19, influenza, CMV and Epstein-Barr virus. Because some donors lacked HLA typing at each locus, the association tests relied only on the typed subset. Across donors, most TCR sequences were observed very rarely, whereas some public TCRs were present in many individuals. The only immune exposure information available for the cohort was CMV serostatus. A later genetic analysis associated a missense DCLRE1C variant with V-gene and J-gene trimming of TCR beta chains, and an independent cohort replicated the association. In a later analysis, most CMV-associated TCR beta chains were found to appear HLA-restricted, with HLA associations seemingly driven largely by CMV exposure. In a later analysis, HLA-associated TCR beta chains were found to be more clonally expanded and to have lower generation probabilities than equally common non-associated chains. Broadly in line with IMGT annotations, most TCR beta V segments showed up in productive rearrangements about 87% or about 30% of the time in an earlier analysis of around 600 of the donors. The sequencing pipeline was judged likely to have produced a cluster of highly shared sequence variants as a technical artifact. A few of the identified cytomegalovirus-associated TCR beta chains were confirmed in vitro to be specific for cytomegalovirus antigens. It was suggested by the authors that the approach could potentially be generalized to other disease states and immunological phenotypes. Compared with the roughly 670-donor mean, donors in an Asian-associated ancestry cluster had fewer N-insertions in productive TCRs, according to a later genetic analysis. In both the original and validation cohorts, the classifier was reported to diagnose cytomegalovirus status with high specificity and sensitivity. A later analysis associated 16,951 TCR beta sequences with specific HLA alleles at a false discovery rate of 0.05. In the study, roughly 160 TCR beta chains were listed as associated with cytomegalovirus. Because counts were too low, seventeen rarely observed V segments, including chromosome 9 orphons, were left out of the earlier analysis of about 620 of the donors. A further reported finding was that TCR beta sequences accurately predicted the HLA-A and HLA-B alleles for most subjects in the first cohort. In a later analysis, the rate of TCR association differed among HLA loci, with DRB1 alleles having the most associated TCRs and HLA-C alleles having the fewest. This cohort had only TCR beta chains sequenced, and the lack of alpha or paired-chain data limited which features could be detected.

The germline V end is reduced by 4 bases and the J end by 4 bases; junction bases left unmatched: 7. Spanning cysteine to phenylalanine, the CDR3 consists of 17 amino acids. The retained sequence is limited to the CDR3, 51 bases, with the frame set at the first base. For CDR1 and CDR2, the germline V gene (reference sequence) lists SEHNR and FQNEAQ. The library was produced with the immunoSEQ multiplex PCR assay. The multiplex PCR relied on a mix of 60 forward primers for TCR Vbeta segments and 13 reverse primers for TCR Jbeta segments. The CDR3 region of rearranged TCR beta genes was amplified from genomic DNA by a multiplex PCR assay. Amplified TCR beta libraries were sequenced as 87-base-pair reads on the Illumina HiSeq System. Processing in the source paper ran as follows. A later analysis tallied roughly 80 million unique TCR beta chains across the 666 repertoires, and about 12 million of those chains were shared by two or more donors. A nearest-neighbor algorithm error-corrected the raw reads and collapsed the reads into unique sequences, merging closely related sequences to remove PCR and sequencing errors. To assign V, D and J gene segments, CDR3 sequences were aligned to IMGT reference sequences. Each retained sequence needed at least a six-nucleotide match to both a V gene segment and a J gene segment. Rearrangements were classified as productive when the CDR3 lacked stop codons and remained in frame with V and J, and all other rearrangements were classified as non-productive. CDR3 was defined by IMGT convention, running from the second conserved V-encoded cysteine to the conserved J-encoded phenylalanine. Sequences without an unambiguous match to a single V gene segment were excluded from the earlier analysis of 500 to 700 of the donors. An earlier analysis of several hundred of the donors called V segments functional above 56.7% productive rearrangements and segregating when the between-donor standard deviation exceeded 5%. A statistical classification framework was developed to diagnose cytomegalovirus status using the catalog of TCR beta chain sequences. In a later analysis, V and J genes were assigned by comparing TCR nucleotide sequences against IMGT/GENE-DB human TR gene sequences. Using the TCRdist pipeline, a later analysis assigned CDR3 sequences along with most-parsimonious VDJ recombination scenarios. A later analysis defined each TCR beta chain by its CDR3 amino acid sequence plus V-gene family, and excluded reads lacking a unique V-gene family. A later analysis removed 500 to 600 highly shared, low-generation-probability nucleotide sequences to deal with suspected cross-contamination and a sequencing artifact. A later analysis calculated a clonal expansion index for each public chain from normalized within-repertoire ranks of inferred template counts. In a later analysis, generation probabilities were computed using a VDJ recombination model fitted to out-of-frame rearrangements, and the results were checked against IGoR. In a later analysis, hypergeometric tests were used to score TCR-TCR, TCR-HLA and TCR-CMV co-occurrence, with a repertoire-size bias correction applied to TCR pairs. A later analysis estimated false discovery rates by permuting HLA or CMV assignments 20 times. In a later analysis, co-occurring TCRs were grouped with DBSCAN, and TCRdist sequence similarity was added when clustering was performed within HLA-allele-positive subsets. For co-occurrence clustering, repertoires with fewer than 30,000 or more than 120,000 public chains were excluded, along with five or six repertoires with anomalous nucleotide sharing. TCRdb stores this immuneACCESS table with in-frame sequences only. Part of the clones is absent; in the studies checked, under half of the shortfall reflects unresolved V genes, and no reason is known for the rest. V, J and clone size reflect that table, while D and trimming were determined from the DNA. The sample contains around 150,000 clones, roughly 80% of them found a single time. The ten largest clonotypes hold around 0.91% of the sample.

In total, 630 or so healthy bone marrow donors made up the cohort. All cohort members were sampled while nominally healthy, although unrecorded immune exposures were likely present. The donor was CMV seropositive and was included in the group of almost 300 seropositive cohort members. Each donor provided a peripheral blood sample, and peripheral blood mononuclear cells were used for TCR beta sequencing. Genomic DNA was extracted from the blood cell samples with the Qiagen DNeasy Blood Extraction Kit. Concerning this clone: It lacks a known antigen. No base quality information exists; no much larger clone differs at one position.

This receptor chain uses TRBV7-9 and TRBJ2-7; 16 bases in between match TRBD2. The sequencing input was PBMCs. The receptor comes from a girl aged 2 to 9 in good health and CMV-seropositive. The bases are TGTGCCAGCAGCTCGGGGACTAGCGGGAGGGGAGGTTACGAGCAGTACTTC. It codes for CASSSGTSGRGGYEQYF.